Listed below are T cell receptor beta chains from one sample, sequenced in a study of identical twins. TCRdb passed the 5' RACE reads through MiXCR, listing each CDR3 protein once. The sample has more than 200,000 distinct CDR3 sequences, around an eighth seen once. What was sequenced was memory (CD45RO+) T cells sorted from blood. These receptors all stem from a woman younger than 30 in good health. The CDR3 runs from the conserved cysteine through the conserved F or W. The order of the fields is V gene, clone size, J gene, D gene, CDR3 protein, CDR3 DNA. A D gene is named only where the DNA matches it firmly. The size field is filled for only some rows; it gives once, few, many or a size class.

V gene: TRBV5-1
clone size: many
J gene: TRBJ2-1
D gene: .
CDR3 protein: CASSSFGAVEQFF
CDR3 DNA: TGCGCCAGCAGCTCCTTTGGGGCGGTTGAGCAGTTCTTC

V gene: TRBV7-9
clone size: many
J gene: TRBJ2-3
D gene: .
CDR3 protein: CASSLLLAQLGNTQYF
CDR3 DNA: TGTGCCAGCAGCCTACTACTAGCCCAGCTTGGAAATACGCAGTATTTT

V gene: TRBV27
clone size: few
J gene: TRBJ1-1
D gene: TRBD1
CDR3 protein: CASSTGVSNTEAFF
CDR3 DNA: TGTGCCAGCAGCACAGGGGTTTCGAACACTGAAGCTTTCTTT

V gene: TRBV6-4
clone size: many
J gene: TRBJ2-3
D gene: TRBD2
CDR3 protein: CASSDSSGGPDTQYF
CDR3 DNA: TGTGCCAGCAGTGACTCTAGCGGGGGGCCAGATACGCAGTATTTT

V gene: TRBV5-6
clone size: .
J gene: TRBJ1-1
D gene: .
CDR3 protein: CASSLVSSKSTEAFF
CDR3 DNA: TGTGCCAGCAGCTTGGTTTCCAGCAAGAGCACTGAAGCTTTCTTT

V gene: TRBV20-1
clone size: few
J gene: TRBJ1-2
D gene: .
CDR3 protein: CSARLGNYGYTF
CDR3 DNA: TGCAGTGCTAGATTGGGTAACTATGGCTACACCTTC

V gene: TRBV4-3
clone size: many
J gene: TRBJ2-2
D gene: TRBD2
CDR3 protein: CASSLGLAGPGELFF
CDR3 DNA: TGCGCCAGCAGCCTGGGACTAGCGGGACCCGGGGAGCTGTTTTTT

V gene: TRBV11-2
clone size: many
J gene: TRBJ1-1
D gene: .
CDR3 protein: CASNVMNTEAFF
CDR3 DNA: TGTGCCAGCAACGTCATGAACACTGAAGCTTTCTTT

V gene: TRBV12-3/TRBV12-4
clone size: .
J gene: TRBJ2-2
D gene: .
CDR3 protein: CASSFVGVTGELFF
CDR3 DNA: TGTGCCAGCAGTTTTGTGGGTGTCACCGGGGAGCTGTTTTTT

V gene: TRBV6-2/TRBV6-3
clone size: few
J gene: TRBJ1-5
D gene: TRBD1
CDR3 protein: CASSTDRLGGGNQPQHF
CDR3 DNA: TGTGCCAGCAGTACGGACAGGTTGGGAGGCGGCAATCAGCCCCAGCATTTT

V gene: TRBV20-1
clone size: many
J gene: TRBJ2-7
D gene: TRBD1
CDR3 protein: CSARPTGVYYEQYF
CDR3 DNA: TGCAGTGCTAGACCGACAGGGGTATACTACGAGCAGTACTTC

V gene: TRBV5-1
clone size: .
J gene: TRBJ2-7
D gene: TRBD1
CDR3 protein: CASRGTVSSYEQYF
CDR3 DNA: TGCGCCAGCAGGGGGACAGTAAGCTCCTACGAGCAGTACTTC

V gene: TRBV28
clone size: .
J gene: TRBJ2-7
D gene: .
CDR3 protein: CASSLILSDTSSYEQYF
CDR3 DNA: TGTGCCAGCAGTTTAATTCTTTCCGATACAAGCTCCTACGAGCAGTACTTC

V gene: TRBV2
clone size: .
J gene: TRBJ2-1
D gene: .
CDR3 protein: CASSEWSLEGEQFF
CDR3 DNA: TGTGCCAGCAGTGAATGGAGCTTGGAGGGTGAGCAGTTCTTC

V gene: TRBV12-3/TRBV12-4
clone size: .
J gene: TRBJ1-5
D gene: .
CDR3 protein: CASSFQGVGQPQHF
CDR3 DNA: TGTGCCAGCAGTTTTCAGGGAGTGGGACAGCCCCAGCATTTT

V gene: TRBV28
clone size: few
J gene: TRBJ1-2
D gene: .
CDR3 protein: CASAAGYGYTF
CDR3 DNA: TGTGCCAGCGCTGCGGGCTATGGCTACACCTTC

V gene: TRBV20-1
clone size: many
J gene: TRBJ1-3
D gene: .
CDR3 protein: CSASEGGSGNTIYF
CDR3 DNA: TGCAGTGCTAGTGAAGGGGGCTCTGGAAACACCATATATTTT

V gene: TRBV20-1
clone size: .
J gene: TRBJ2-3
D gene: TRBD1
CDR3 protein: CSATDRGRTDTQYF
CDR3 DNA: TGCAGTGCCACAGACAGGGGCCGCACAGATACGCAGTATTTT

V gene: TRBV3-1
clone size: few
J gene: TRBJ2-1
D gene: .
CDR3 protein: CASTSGGESYNEQFF
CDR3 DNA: TGTGCCAGCACCTCCGGGGGAGAGTCCTACAATGAGCAGTTCTTC

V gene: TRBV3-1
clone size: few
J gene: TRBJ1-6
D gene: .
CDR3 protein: CASSRGPGPSPLHF
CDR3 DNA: TGTGCCAGCAGCCGGGGCCCGGGTCCCTCACCCCTCCACTTT

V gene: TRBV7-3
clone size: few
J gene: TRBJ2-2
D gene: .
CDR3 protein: CASSLSRTGELFF
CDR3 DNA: TGTGCCAGCAGCTTATCACGCACCGGGGAGCTGTTTTTT

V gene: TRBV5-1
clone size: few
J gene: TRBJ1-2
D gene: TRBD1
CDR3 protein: CASSPGQGAGGYTF
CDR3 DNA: TGCGCCAGCAGCCCGGGACAGGGGGCTGGCGGCTACACCTTC

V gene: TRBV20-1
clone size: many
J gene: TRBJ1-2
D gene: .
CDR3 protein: CSARDSTGFVVGYTF
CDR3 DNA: TGCAGTGCTAGAGATTCTACAGGGTTTGTTGTTGGCTACACCTTC